This is a list of T cell receptor beta chains from one sample in a study of lymphopenia after photon versus proton radiotherapy. TCRdb's table, derived via immunoSEQ multiplex PCR, lists solely in-frame clones and lacks some. The sample consists of 43,000 or so clones, approximately 85% of them appearing once. The sequenced sample was peripheral blood, obtained from a patient treated with photon-based radiotherapy. The receptors originated from a man in his forties with gastric cancer. Each CDR3 is given with its conserved first and last residue. A D gene is named only where the DNA matches it firmly. Clone size is not always given. Where it is, it says once, few, many or a class for expanded clones.

CDR3 protein: CASSTPGTGLSSPLHF; CDR3 DNA: TGTGCCAGTAGTACACCCGGGACAGGGTTGAGTTCACCCCTCCACTTT; J gene: TRBJ1-6; V gene: TRBV19; clone size: -; D gene: TRBD1
CDR3 protein: CASSYGTVQETQYF; CDR3 DNA: TGTGCCAGCAGCTATGGGACAGTCCAAGAGACCCAGTACTTC; J gene: TRBJ2-5; V gene: TRBV11-2; clone size: -; D gene: TRBD1
CDR3 protein: CASSRKLGAGTDTQYF; CDR3 DNA: TGTGCCAGCAGCCGAAAACTAGGGGCGGGCACAGATACGCAGTATTTT; J gene: TRBJ2-3; V gene: TRBV7-2; clone size: -; D gene: -
CDR3 protein: CASSQVGPLLQYF; CDR3 DNA: TGCGCCAGCAGCCAAGTGGGCCCCTTGCTGCAGTACTTC; J gene: TRBJ2-7; V gene: TRBV4-1; clone size: -; D gene: -
CDR3 protein: CASSLDEASSYNEQFF; CDR3 DNA: TGTGCCAGCAGCTTAGATGAGGCTAGCTCCTACAATGAGCAGTTCTTC; J gene: TRBJ2-1; V gene: TRBV5-4; clone size: -; D gene: -
CDR3 protein: CASSLSRGQETQYF; CDR3 DNA: TGTGCCAGCAGCTTGTCCAGGGGGCAAGAGACCCAGTACTTC; J gene: TRBJ2-5; V gene: TRBV5-4; clone size: -; D gene: TRBD1
CDR3 protein: CASSQAGQGAGNTEAFF; CDR3 DNA: TGCGCCAGCAGCCAAGCAGGACAGGGGGCCGGTAACACTGAAGCTTTCTTT; J gene: TRBJ1-1; V gene: TRBV4-1; clone size: -; D gene: TRBD1
CDR3 protein: CASSGGQGKGKAYEQYF; CDR3 DNA: TGTGCCAGCAGCGGGGGACAGGGGAAGGGTAAGGCCTACGAGCAGTACTTC; J gene: TRBJ2-7; V gene: TRBV5-4; clone size: -; D gene: TRBD1
CDR3 protein: CASNPSGDTGELFF; CDR3 DNA: TGCGCCAGCAACCCTAGCGGAGACACCGGGGAGCTGTTTTTT; J gene: TRBJ2-2; V gene: TRBV5-1; clone size: -; D gene: TRBD2
CDR3 protein: CASTGGGGETQYF; CDR3 DNA: TGTGCCAGCACCGGCGGGGGGGGAGAGACCCAGTACTTC; J gene: TRBJ2-5; V gene: TRBV9; clone size: -; D gene: TRBD2
CDR3 protein: CASSIPQGVAYTF; CDR3 DNA: TGTGCCAGTAGTATCCCACAGGGGGTAGCCTACACCTTC; J gene: TRBJ1-2; V gene: TRBV19; clone size: -; D gene: TRBD1
CDR3 protein: CASSLGTSTDTQYF; CDR3 DNA: TGTGCCAGCAGCTTGGGGACTAGCACAGATACGCAGTATTTT; J gene: TRBJ2-3; V gene: TRBV11-2; clone size: -; D gene: -
CDR3 protein: CASSLGTGFGYTF; CDR3 DNA: TGTGCCAGCAGCTTGGGGACAGGGTTCGGCTACACCTTC; J gene: TRBJ1-2; V gene: TRBV5-4; clone size: -; D gene: TRBD1
CDR3 protein: CAWSAFGGVTEAFF; CDR3 DNA: TGTGCCTGGAGTGCCTTCGGGGGCGTCACTGAAGCTTTCTTT; J gene: TRBJ1-1; V gene: TRBV30; clone size: -; D gene: -
CDR3 protein: CASSLLPTRTSGQGAGYNEQFF; CDR3 DNA: TGTGCCAGCAGCTTACTCCCGACCCGAACGTCGGGACAGGGGGCAGGGTACAATGAGCAGTTCTTC; J gene: TRBJ2-1; V gene: TRBV7-3; clone size: -; D gene: TRBD1
CDR3 protein: CASSLGRREYSDTQYF; CDR3 DNA: TGTGCCAGCAGCTTAGGACGGAGGGAGTATTCAGATACGCAGTATTTT; J gene: TRBJ2-3; V gene: TRBV11-3; clone size: -; D gene: -
CDR3 protein: CASREGGTGELFF; CDR3 DNA: TGTGCCAGCAGGGAGGGTGGCACCGGGGAGCTGTTTTTT; J gene: TRBJ2-2; V gene: TRBV6-1; clone size: -; D gene: -
CDR3 protein: CASSYSMGFNTEAFF; CDR3 DNA: TGTGCCAGCAGTTACTCGATGGGGTTCAACACTGAAGCTTTCTTT; J gene: TRBJ1-1; V gene: TRBV6-5; clone size: -; D gene: -
CDR3 protein: CASSEGSGQETQYF; CDR3 DNA: TGTGCCAGCAGTGAAGGGTCAGGCCAAGAGACCCAGTACTTC; J gene: TRBJ2-5; V gene: TRBV6-1; clone size: few; D gene: -
CDR3 protein: CAAQLGTSGNTIYF; CDR3 DNA: TGTGCCGCCCAACTTGGGACGTCTGGAAACACCATATATTTT; J gene: TRBJ1-3; V gene: TRBV10-3; clone size: -; D gene: -
CDR3 protein: CASSFQDTETQYF; CDR3 DNA: TGTGCCAGCAGCTTCCAGGACACCGAGACCCAGTACTTC; J gene: TRBJ2-5; V gene: TRBV11-2; clone size: -; D gene: -
CDR3 protein: CASNWVGTEAFF; CDR3 DNA: TGTGCCAGCAACTGGGTGGGGACTGAAGCTTTCTTT; J gene: TRBJ1-1; V gene: TRBV7-9; clone size: -; D gene: -